This TCR beta chain came from a study of blood T cell repertoires in COVID-19. Looking at the study overall: The cDNA or gDNA used as material had been derived from T cells, B-cell-depleted T cells, or PBMCs.

Produced via immunoSEQ multiplex PCR; TCRdb's table is partial and in-frame only. The table includes over 65,000 clones, approximately 80% detected once. The sequencing input was peripheral blood. This TCR was sampled from a man older than 75 with active COVID-19.

The CDR3 reads CASSLGTGGHYYEQYF. As DNA, the CDR3 is TGTGCCAGCAGCTTGGGTACAGGGGGCCACTACTACGAGCAGTACTTC. This chain links TRBV5-8 with TRBJ2-7; 9 nucleotides align to TRBD1. There are 16 residues in the CDR3. CDR1 is SGHTS, CDR2 YDEGEE, per germline. With 0 bases clipped from V and 3 bases from J, the junction kept 7 bases outside the gene matches.